Listed below are T cell receptor beta chains from one sample, sequenced in a study of cytomegalovirus exposure and HLA in healthy donors. The table came from immunoSEQ multiplex PCR; TCRdb's copy has only in-frame clones and leaves some out. This table holds about 72,000 clones, 50% to 80% found once. The sequenced sample consisted of PBMCs. The receptors stem from a man aged 40-49 years in good health and CMV-seropositive. CDR3s include the opening cysteine and the closing phenylalanine or tryptophan. The order of the fields is V gene, clone size, D gene, J gene, CDR3 DNA, CDR3 protein. A D gene is named only where the DNA matches it firmly. Only part of the rows carry a size: once, few, many, or a class if the clone is expanded.

V: TRBV7-9
size: NA
D: TRBD1
J: TRBJ1-1
DNA: TGTGCCAGCAGCTTAGAGGCAGGGGGCCGGGCTGAAGCTTTCTTT
CDR3: CASSLEAGGRAEAFF

V: TRBV11-2
size: few
D: NA
J: TRBJ2-1
DNA: TGTGCCAGCAGCTTAGATTTCCAGGATGAGCAGTTCTTC
CDR3: CASSLDFQDEQFF

V: TRBV18
size: once
D: NA
J: TRBJ2-1
DNA: TGTGCCAGCTCACCTAGCTTAGCGGCCGGGGACGATGAGCAGTTCTTC
CDR3: CASSPSLAAGDDEQFF

V: TRBV4-1
size: NA
D: TRBD1
J: TRBJ2-7
DNA: TGCGCCAGCAGCCAACGGACAGGGTTCTACGAGCAGTACTTC
CDR3: CASSQRTGFYEQYF

V: TRBV28
size: NA
D: NA
J: TRBJ1-3
DNA: TGTGCCAGCAGTCCTCTGGGTCCGGGAATCGCTGGAAACACCATATATTTT
CDR3: CASSPLGPGIAGNTIYF

V: TRBV30
size: NA
D: TRBD2
J: TRBJ2-7
DNA: TGTGCCTGGAGTGTCGGGCGGGGGGTTGAGCAGTACTTC
CDR3: CAWSVGRGVEQYF

V: TRBV4-1
size: NA
D: NA
J: TRBJ1-3
DNA: TGCGCCAGCAGCCAAACTCCGGGAGCTGGAAACACCATATATTTT
CDR3: CASSQTPGAGNTIYF

V: TRBV9
size: few
D: TRBD1
J: TRBJ2-2
DNA: TGTGCCAGCAGCGTATTCTCGGGACAGGCCTTGAACACCGGGGAGCTGTTTTTT
CDR3: CASSVFSGQALNTGELFF

V: TRBV6-1
size: NA
D: TRBD1
J: TRBJ2-5
DNA: TGTGCCAGCAGTGAATTCTATATCAAGTCCGGGACAGGGGGATTCCAAGAGACCCAGTACTTC
CDR3: CASSEFYIKSGTGGFQETQYF

V: TRBV19
size: NA
D: NA
J: TRBJ1-1
DNA: TGTGCCAGTAGTATCTTTGCCCCGACAGATATTAACACTGAAGCTTTCTTT
CDR3: CASSIFAPTDINTEAFF

V: TRBV7-8
size: few
D: NA
J: TRBJ1-4
DNA: TGTGCCAGCAGCTTAGGTATCGGTCTACTGTTTTTT
CDR3: CASSLGIGLLFF

V: TRBV29-1
size: NA
D: TRBD1
J: TRBJ1-1
DNA: TGCAGCGGTGACTTACAGGGGCCCAACACTGAAGCTTTCTTT
CDR3: CSGDLQGPNTEAFF

V: TRBV11-3
size: NA
D: TRBD1
J: TRBJ2-7
DNA: TGTGCCAGCAGCGCCCGGGACAGGGGCCAGTACTTC
CDR3: CASSARDRGQYF

V: TRBV5-4
size: NA
D: NA
J: TRBJ2-3
DNA: TGTGCCAGCAGCCCTGGATCCTTTCGGGGGAAGTACACAGATACGCAGTATTTT
CDR3: CASSPGSFRGKYTDTQYF

V: TRBV5-1
size: NA
D: TRBD2
J: TRBJ2-7
DNA: TGCGCCAGCAGCTTGGGTCTAGCGGGATACTACGAGCAGTACTTC
CDR3: CASSLGLAGYYEQYF